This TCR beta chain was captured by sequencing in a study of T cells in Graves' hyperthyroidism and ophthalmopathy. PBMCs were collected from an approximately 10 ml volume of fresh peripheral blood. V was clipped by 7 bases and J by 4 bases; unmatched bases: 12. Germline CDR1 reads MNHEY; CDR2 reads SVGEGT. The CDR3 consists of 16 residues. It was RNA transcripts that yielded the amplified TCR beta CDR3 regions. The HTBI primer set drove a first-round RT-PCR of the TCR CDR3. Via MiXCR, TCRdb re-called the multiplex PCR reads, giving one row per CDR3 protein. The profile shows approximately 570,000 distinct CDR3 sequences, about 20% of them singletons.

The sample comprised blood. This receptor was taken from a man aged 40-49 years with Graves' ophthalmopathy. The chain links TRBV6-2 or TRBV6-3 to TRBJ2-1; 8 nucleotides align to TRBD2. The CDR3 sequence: CASNRRGASGYNEQFF. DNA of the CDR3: TGTGCCAGCAACAGACGGGGGGCTAGCGGGTACAATGAGCAGTTCTTC.